This T cell receptor (beta chain) was observed in a study of blood T cell repertoires in COVID-19. Background on the study: In each case, the material was cDNA or gDNA derived from T cells, B-cell-depleted T cells, or PBMCs.

CDR1 is SNHLY and CDR2 is FYNNEI in the germline V gene. The CDR3 loop spans 15 amino acids. The V and J ends lost 8 bases and 6 bases, in that order; junction bases with no gene match: 9. Produced via immunoSEQ multiplex PCR; TCRdb's table is partial and in-frame only. The sample has some 44,000 clones, 80% to 90% seen once. The clonotype originates from a man aged 55 to 70 with active COVID-19. The rearrangement uses TRBV2 and TRBJ2-3, with 12 bases aligning to TRBD1. The sequencing sample was made of peripheral blood. CDR3 DNA: TGTGCCAGCGGGGCCGGGACAGGGGGCTCGGATACGCAGTATTTT. It translates to CASGAGTGGSDTQYF.